The next 18 T cell receptor beta chains were all read from a single sample in a study of T cells in localized non-small cell lung cancer. Repertoires were generated with immunoSEQ multiplex PCR, while TCRdb's copy carries only in-frame clones and drops some. The sample has approximately 1,400 clones; 20% to 25% are singletons. The source material was normal lung tissue next to the tumor, sampled before any cancer treatment. All receptors derive from a male donor aged 60 or over with stage I lung adenocarcinoma.

The V call is TRBV9, the J call TRBJ2-5, with D hard to call. The V gene lost 0 bases and the J gene lost 0 bases, with 3 bases spanning the gap. The length of the CDR3 is 13 residues. Per germline, CDR1 SGDLS and CDR2 YYNGEE. The CDR3 sequence is CASSVGYQETQYF. CDR3 bases: TGTGCCAGCAGCGTAGGGTACCAAGAGACCCAGTACTTC.

This clone was counted a few times. The J gene is TRBJ1-2, the V gene TRBV10-3, with 9 positions matching TRBD1. The CDR3 has 17 residues. Losses at the gene ends were 0 bases for V and 2 bases for J; bases not matched to a gene: 7. The germline V gene has CDR1 ENHRY and CDR2 SYGVKD. This CDR3 is CAISESGGTGRNYGYTF. The CDR3 nucleotides read TGTGCCATCAGTGAGTCGGGGGGGACAGGGAGGAACTATGGCTACACCTTC.

This clone showed up just a few times. The J gene is TRBJ2-3, the V gene TRBV4-1; D may be TRBD2 (6 bases). With 6 bases removed from V and 5 bases from J, the gap between germline ends came to 18 bases. There are 15 residues in the CDR3. The germline V gene encodes CDR1 MGHRA and CDR2 YSYEKL. The DNA for the CDR3 is TGCGCCAGCAGTTCGTCGACTAGGGTGGGAGATACGCAGTATTTT. The encoded protein is CASSSSTRVGDTQYF.

The chain joins TRBV11-3 to TRBJ1-2; D possibly corresponds to TRBD1 (6 bases). CDR3 length equals 16 residues. CDR1 and CDR2 from the germline V gene are SGHNT and YENEEA. Trimming shortened V by 0 bases and J by 4 bases, and 15 bases separated the two germline ends. This CDR3 is CASSLDLGTDSYGYTF. The CDR3 region has the DNA TGTGCCAGCAGCTTAGATCTGGGGACGGACAGCTATGGCTACACCTTC.

This clone was seen a few times. The chain couples TRBV7-5 to TRBJ2-7; the table's D call, TRBD1, has no DNA check behind it. TRBV7-5 is noted as a pseudogene. CDR3 length: 17 amino acids. CDR3 sequence: CARSPLGYRTGAYEQYF. CDR3 sequence (DNA): TGTGCCAGAAGCCCTCTCGGATACCGGACAGGCGCCTACGAGCAGTACTTC.

By proportion, this clone is medium-sized (0.01 to 0.1%). The J gene is TRBJ1-2, the V gene TRBV9; TRBD1 aligns across 10 bases. Per germline, CDR1 SGDLS and CDR2 YYNGEE. The V and J ends lost 3 bases and 3 bases, in that order; junction bases with no gene match: 2. The CDR3 consists of 14 residues. The CDR3, as DNA: TGTGCCAGCAGCGCCGGACAGGGGGACTATGGCTACACCTTC. The encoded protein is CASSAGQGDYGYTF.

By its share, this clone is large (0.1 to 1%). The CDR3 bases are TGTGCCAGCAGTCCCCAGGGCTCCACCGTATACGAGCAGTACTTC. It codes for CASSPQGSTVYEQYF. The J gene is TRBJ2-7, the V gene TRBV9; tentative D call: TRBD1 (5 bases). CDR1 and CDR2 from the germline V gene are SGDLS and YYNGEE. Trimming took off 5 bases at V and 4 bases at J, with 19 bases between the two ends. This CDR3 spans 15 amino acids.

This clone is classed as hyperexpanded. The chain has TRBV14 and TRBJ2-1, with D perhaps TRBD2 (6 bases). The CDR3 loop spans 20 amino acids. The germline CDR1 and CDR2 sequences are SGHDN and FVKESK. V was clipped by 3 bases and J by 4 bases, with 28 bases between them. In DNA form, the CDR3 reads TGTGCCAGCAGCCAGACCTCCCACTCCCTCTCTCGCGGGGCATACAATGAGCAGTTCTTC. Its translation: CASSQTSHSLSRGAYNEQFF.

The chain has TRBV10-2 and TRBJ2-7, with D possibly TRBD1 on 6 matching bases. Germline V lookup: CDR1 WSHSY, CDR2 SAAADI. V was cut by 6 bases and J by 3 bases, with 18 bases left in between. The CDR3 is 15 residues long. CDR3 sequence (DNA): TGCGCCAGCAGGACATCAGGGGAACTGCGCTACGAGCAGTACTTC. It encodes CASRTSGELRYEQYF.

This clone turned up a few times. This chain joins TRBV6-8 and TRBJ2-2; D gene uncertain. The V gene lost 10 bases and the J gene lost 3 bases, with 15 bases spanning the gap. The CDR3 runs 14 residues. Germline CDR1 is MNHGY and CDR2 is SAAAGT. The CDR3 spells CATFGGVDTGELFF. The CDR3 region has the DNA TGTGCCACCTTTGGTGGGGTAGACACCGGGGAGCTGTTTTTT.

This clone was observed a few times. This chain uses TRBV6-8 with TRBJ2-1; the match to TRBD2 covers 15 bases. The ends lost 5 bases at V and 0 bases at J; junction bases unmatched: 8. CDR3 length: 19 residues. Per germline, CDR1 MNHGY and CDR2 SAAAGT. CDR3 nucleotide sequence: TGTGCCAGCAGTATAACCGGGACTAGCGGGGGGAGCTCCTACAATGAGCAGTTCTTC. Encoded protein: CASSITGTSGGSSYNEQFF.

The chain links TRBV18 to TRBJ1-1; maybe TRBD1 (6 bases). The CDR3 loop spans 15 amino acids. V gave up 1 base and J gave up 9 bases, with 18 bases separating them. Germline V lookup: CDR1 KGHSH, CDR2 LQKENI. The CDR3 bases are TGTGCCAGCTCACCACAGTCTGGGACACTTAAACAAGCTTTCTTT. It yields the protein CASSPQSGTLKQAFF.

This chain links TRBV23-1 with TRBJ2-7; 7 nucleotides line up with TRBD2. TRBV23-1 is an ORF for which the function is uncertain. J lost 7 bases, V lost 6 bases, and 18 bases had no gene match. The CDR3 length is 16 residues. The CDR3 DNA reads as TGCGCCAGCAGCCATTCCGCGGCGGGAGAACATGGGGAGCAGTACTTC. Translation gives CASSHSAAGEHGEQYF.

This clone was observed a few times. The chain recombines TRBV6-8 with TRBJ1-1; D remains unclear. The CDR3 consists of 12 residues. The germline V gene encodes CDR1 MNHGY and CDR2 SAAAGT. Trimming cost V 6 bases and J 5 bases, with 10 bases left between them. Here the CDR3 DNA reads TGTGCCAGCAGGAGCGATGCTACTGAAGCTTTCTTT. Its protein product is CASRSDATEAFF.

By sample fraction, this clone is medium-sized. This chain uses TRBV6-8 with TRBJ2-2; D call uncertain. Deletions cut 7 bases from V and 8 bases from J, with 17 bases between. Germline CDR1 is MNHGY and CDR2 is SAAAGT. The length of the CDR3 is 14 residues. CDR3 DNA sequence: TGTGCCAGCATCCTCCGGGCCGACAAAGGGGAGCTGTTTTTT. Translation: CASILRADKGELFF.

A few counts support this clone. The CDR3 region is CAWVEGPEAFF. The CDR3 DNA is TGTGCCTGGGTGGAAGGACCTGAAGCTTTCTTT. The chain recombines TRBV30 with TRBJ1-1; D unclear. V lost 5 bases and J 6 bases, leaving 10 bases between the germline ends. This CDR3 has 11 amino acids. CDR1 GTSNPN and CDR2 SVGIG come from the germline V gene (reference sequence).

The gene calls are TRBV6-8 and TRBJ2-5, with D uncertain. The CDR3 has 13 amino acids. Germline values: CDR1 MNHGY, CDR2 SAAAGT. Trimming shortened V by 7 bases and J by 5 bases, and 14 bases separated the two germline ends. CDR3 loop: CASMSGWGETQYF. The CDR3 DNA reads TGTGCCAGCATGTCTGGGTGGGGTGAGACCCAGTACTTC.

This rearrangement joins TRBV30 to TRBJ2-1; 8 positions agree with TRBD1. The CDR3 covers 15 residues. The J segment lost 7 bases and the V segment lost 2 bases, leaving 10 bases of the junction unmatched. CDR1 and CDR2 from the germline V gene are GTSNPN and SVGIG (reference sequence). CDR3 nucleotide sequence: TGTGCCTGGAGTTTGACAGGGGCGCTAGATAATGAGCAGTTCTTC. Protein product: CAWSLTGALDNEQFF.